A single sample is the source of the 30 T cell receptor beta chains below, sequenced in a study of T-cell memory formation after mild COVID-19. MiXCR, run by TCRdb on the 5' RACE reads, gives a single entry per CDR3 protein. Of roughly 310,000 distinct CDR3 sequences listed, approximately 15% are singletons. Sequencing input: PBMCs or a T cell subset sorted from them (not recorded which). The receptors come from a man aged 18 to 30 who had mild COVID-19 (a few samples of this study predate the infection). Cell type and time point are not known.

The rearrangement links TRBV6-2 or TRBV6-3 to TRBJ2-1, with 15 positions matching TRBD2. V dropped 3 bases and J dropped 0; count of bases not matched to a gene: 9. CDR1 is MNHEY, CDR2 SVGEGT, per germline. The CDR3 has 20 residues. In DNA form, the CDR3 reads TGTGCCAGCAGTTATTATACGGGACTAGCGGGGGGCCACTCCTACAATGAGCAGTTCTTC. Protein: CASSYYTGLAGGHSYNEQFF.

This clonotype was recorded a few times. CDR3 region: CASSGQGRNTEAFF. The CDR3 region has the DNA TGTGCCAGCAGCGGACAGGGTCGGAACACTGAAGCTTTCTTT. The chain joins TRBV7-3 to TRBJ1-1, with 8 bases matching TRBD1. The CDR3 has 14 residues. V shed 5 bases, J shed 1 base, and the junction held 3 bases outside the gene matches. From germline, CDR1 is SGHTA and CDR2 FQGTGA.

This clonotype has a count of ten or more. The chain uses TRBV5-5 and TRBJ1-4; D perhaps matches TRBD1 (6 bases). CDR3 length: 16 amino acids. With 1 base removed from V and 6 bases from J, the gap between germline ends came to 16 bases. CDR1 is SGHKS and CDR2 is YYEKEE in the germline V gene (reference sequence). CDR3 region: CASSLSIRGLDEKLFF. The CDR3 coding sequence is TGTGCCAGCAGCTTGAGTATCAGGGGACTGGATGAAAAACTGTTTTTT.

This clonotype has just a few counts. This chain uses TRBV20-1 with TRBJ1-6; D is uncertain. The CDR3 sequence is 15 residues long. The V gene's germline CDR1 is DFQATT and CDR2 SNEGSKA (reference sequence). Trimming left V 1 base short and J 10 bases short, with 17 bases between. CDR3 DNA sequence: TGCAGTGCTAGAGGGGTCCCGGTCTCTGCGTCACCCCTCCACTTT. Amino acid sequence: CSARGVPVSASPLHF.

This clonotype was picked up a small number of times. CDR3 region: CSAVRTRYGYTF. In DNA form, the CDR3 reads TGCAGTGCTGTAAGGACAAGATATGGCTACACCTTC. The rearrangement links TRBV20-1 to TRBJ1-2; TRBD1 is a possible D gene (5 bases). Trimming left V 5 bases short and J 5 bases short, with 12 bases between. Germline-derived CDR1 and CDR2 are DFQATT and SNEGSKA (reference sequence). The CDR3 is made up of 12 amino acids.

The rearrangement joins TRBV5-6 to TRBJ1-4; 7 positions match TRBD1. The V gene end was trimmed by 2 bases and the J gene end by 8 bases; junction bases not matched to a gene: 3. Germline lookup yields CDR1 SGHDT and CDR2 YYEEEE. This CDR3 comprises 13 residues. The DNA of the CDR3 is TGTGCCAGCAGCTTTTGGGGACAGGAAAAACTGTTTTTT. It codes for CASSFWGQEKLFF.

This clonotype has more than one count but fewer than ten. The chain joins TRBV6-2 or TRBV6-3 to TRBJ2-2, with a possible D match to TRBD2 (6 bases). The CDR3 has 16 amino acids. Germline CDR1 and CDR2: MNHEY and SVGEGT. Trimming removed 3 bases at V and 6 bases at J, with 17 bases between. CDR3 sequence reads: CASSYSGTSGPGELFF. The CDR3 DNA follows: TGTGCCAGCAGTTATAGTGGTACCAGCGGGCCCGGGGAGCTGTTTTTT.

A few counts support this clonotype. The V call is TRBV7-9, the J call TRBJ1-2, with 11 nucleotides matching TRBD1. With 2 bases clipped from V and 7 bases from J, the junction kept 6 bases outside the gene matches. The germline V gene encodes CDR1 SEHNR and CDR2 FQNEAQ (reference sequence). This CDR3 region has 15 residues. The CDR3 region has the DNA TGTGCCAGCAGCTTAACGGACAGGGGGCAGCTTGGCTACACCTTC. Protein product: CASSLTDRGQLGYTF.

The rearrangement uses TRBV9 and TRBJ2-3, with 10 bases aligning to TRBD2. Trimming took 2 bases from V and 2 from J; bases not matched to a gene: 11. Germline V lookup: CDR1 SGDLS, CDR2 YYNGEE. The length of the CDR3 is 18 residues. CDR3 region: CASSVTTSGEILTDTQYF. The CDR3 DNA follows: TGTGCCAGCAGCGTCACAACTAGCGGGGAAATCCTCACAGATACGCAGTATTTT.

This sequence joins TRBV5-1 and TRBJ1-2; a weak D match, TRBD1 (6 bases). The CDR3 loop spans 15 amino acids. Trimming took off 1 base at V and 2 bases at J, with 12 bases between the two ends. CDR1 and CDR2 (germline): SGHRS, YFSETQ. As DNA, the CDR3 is TGCGCCAGCAGCTTGTTGGGGGCCCCGAACTATGGCTACACCTTC. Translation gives CASSLLGAPNYGYTF.

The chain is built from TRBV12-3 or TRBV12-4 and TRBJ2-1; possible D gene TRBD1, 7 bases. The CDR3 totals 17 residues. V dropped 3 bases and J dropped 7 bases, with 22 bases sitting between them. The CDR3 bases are TGTGCCAGCAGTTTGTTTTCAGGGGGGCCTTGGGAGAATGAGCAGTTCTTC. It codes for CASSLFSGGPWENEQFF.

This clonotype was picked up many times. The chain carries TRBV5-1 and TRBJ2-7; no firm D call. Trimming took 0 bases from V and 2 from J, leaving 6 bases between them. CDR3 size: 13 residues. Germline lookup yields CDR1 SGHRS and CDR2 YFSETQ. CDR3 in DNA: TGCGCCAGCAGCTTGGGCTCGACCTACGAGCAGTACTTC. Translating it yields CASSLGSTYEQYF.

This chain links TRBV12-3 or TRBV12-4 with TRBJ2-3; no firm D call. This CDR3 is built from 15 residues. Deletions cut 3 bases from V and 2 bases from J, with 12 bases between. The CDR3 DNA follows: TGTGCCAGCAGTTTCGGGCCCTCTAACACAGATACGCAGTATTTT. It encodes CASSFGPSNTDTQYF.

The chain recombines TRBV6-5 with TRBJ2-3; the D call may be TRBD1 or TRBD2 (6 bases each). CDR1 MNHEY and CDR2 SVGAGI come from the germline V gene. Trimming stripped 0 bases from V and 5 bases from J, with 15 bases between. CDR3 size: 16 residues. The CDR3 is CASSYSLAGGEDTQYF. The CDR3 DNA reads TGTGCCAGCAGTTACTCTCTGGCCGGGGGCGAAGATACGCAGTATTTT.

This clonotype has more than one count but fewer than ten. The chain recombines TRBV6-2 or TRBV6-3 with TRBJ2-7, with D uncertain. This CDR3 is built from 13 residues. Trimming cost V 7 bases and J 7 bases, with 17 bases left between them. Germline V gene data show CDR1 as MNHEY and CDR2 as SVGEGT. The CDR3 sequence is CASTSLRLGEQYF. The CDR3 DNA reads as TGTGCCAGCACCTCCCTACGCCTCGGGGAGCAGTACTTC.

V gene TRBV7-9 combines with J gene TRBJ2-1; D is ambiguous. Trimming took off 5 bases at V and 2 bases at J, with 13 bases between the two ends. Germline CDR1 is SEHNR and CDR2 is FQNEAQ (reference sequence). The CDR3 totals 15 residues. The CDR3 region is CASSHLAGPYNEQFF. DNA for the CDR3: TGTGCCAGCAGCCACCTGGCCGGGCCCTACAATGAGCAGTTCTTC.

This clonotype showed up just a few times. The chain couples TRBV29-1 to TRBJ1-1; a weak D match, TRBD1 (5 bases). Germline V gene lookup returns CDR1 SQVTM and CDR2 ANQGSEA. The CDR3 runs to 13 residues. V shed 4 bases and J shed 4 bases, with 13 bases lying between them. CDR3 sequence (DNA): TGCAGCGTTGTAGGTCAGGGAATCACTGAAGCTTTCTTT. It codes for CSVVGQGITEAFF. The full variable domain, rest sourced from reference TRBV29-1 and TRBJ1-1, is SAVISQKPSRDICQRGTSLTIQCQVDSQVTMMFWYRQQPGQSLTLIATANQGSEATYESGFVIDKFPISRPNLTFSTLTVSNMSPEDSSIYLCSVVGQGITEAFFGQGTRLTVV.

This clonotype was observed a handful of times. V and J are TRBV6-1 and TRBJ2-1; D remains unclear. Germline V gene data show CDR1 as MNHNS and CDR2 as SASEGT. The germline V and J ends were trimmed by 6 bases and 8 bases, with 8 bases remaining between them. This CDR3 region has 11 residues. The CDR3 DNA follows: TGTGCCAGCAGGCCCCACGATGAGCAGTTCTTC. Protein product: CASRPHDEQFF.

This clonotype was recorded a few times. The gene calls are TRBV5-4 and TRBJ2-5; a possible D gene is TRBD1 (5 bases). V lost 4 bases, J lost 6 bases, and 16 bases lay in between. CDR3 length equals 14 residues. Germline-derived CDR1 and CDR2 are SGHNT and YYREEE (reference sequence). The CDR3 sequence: CASSTAGLGKTQYF. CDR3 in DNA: TGTGCCAGCAGCACTGCAGGGCTAGGAAAGACCCAGTACTTC.

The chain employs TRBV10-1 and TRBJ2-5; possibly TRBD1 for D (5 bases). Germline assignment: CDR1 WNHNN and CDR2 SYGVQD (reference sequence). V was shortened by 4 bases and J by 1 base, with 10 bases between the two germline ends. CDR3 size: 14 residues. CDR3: CASSGGGLQETQYF. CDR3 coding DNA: TGCGCCAGCAGTGGGGGCGGCCTCCAAGAGACCCAGTACTTC.

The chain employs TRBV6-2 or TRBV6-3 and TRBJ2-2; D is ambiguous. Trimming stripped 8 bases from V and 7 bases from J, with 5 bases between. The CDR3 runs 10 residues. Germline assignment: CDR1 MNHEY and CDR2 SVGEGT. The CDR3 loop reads CASGGGELFF. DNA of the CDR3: TGTGCCAGCGGTGGCGGGGAGCTGTTTTTT.

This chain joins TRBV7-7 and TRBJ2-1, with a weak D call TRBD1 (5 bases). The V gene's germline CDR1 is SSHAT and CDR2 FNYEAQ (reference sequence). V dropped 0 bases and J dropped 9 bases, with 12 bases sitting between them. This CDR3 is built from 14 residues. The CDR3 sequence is CASSLAGARSEQFF. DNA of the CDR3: TGTGCCAGCAGCTTAGCAGGGGCCAGAAGTGAGCAGTTCTTC.

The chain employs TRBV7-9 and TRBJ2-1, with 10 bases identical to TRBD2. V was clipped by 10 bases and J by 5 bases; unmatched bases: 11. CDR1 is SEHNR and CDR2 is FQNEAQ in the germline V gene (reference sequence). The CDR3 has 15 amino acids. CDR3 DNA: TGTGCCACCCGGCTGAGCGGGGGGGCCGACAATGAGCAGTTCTTC. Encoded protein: CATRLSGGADNEQFF.

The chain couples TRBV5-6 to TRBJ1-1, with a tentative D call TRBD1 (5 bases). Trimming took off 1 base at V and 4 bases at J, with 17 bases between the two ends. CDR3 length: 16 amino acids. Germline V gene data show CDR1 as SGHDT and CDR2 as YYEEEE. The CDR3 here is CASSLLGRLRSTEAFF. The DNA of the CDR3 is TGTGCCAGCAGCTTGCTGGGACGCCTTCGGTCCACTGAAGCTTTCTTT.

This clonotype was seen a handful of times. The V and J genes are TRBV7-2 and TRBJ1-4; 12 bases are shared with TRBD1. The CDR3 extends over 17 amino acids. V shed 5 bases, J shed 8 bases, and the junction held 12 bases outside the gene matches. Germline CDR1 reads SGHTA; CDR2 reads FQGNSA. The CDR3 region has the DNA TGTGCCAGCAGCCCCGGGACAGGGGGCGCGTTCCGCGAAAAACTGTTTTTT. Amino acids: CASSPGTGGAFREKLFF.

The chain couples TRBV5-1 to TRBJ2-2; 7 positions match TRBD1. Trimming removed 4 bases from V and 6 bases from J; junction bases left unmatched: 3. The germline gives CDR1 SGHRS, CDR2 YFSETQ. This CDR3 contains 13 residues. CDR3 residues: CASSTGQPGELFF. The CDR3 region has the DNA TGCGCCAGCAGCACGGGACAGCCCGGGGAGCTGTTTTTT.

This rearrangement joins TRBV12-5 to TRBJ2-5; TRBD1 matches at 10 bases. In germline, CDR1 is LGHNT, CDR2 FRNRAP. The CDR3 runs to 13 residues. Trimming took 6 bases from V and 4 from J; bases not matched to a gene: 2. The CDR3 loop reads CASGRDRGETQYF. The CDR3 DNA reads TGTGCTAGTGGGCGGGACAGGGGAGAGACCCAGTACTTC.

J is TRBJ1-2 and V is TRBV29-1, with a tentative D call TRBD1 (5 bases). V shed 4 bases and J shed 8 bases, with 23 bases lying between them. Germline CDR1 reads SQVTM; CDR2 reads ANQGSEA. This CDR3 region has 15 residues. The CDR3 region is CSVVKSPRGAEGYTF. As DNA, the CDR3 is TGCAGCGTTGTGAAGTCCCCTCGTGGGGCAGAGGGCTACACCTTC.

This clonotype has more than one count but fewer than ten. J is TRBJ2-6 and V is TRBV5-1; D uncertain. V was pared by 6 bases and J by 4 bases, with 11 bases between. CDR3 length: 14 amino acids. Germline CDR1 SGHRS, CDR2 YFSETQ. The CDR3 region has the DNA TGCGCCAGCAAACCCACGCCGGGGGCCAACGTCCTGACTTTC. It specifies CASKPTPGANVLTF. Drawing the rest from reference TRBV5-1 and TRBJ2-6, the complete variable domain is KAGVTQTPRYLIKTRGQQVTLSCSPISGHRSVSWYQQTPGQGLQFLFEYFSETQRNKGNFPGRFSGRQFSNSRSEMNVSTLELGDSALYLCASKPTPGANVLTFGAGSRLTVL.

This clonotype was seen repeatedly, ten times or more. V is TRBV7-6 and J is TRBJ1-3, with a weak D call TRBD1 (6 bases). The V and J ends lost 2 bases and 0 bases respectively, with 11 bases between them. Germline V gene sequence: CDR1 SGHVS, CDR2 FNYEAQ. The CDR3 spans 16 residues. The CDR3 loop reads CASSLLLQGSGNTIYF. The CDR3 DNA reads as TGTGCCAGCAGCTTACTTCTACAGGGCTCTGGAAACACCATATATTTT.